One and the same sample provided the 25 T cell receptor beta chains below, sequenced in a study of OX40 agonist ivuxolimab in advanced cancers. TCRdb's table, derived via immunoSEQ multiplex PCR, lists solely in-frame clones and lacks some. The sample records approximately 67,000 clones, about nine tenths being singletons. Sequences were derived from CD4+ or CD8+ T cells sorted from blood, sampled in a trial of the OX40 agonist ivuxolimab. These receptor sequences come from an adult with an advanced solid tumor such as melanoma, head and neck, liver or kidney cancer.

CDR3 amino acids: CASSQDRAGTGENIQYF. CDR3 DNA sequence: TGCGCCAGCAGCCAAGACAGAGCCGGGACAGGAGAAAACATTCAGTACTTC. The rearrangement joins TRBV4-3 to TRBJ2-4; TRBD1 aligns across 8 bases. The CDR3 has 17 residues. V lost 0 bases to trimming and J lost 5 bases; unmatched junction nucleotides: 9. Germline CDR1 and CDR2: LGHNA and YSLEER.

The chain has TRBV4-1 and TRBJ2-1; TRBD2 matches at 16 bases. The germline V gene has CDR1 MGHRA and CDR2 YSYEKL. Unmatched junction bases numbered 7, after V lost 4 bases and J lost 10 bases. There are 16 residues in the CDR3. The CDR3 bases are TGCGCCAGCAGCCCGGGACTAGCGGGAGGGCCGGCGGAGCAGTTCTTC. Protein sequence: CASSPGLAGGPAEQFF.

The chain is built from TRBV5-1 and TRBJ2-7; a weak D match, TRBD1 (6 bases). Trimming took off 0 bases at V and 0 bases at J, with 13 bases between the two ends. There are 16 residues in the CDR3. Germline V gives CDR1 SGHRS, CDR2 YFSETQ. As DNA, the CDR3 is TGCGCCAGCAGCTTGGGGTGGGGGCTAACCTCCTACGAGCAGTACTTC. Translating gives CASSLGWGLTSYEQYF.

The chain couples TRBV5-1 to TRBJ2-1, with 11 positions matching TRBD2. V gave up 0 bases and J gave up 5 bases; unmatched junction bases: 1. CDR1 is SGHRS, CDR2 YFSETQ, per germline. This CDR3 region has 15 residues. Here the CDR3 reads CASSLVTSGNNEQFF. The CDR3 DNA reads as TGCGCCAGCAGCTTGGTGACTAGCGGGAACAATGAGCAGTTCTTC.

This clone showed up just a few times. The chain couples TRBV29-1 to TRBJ2-2; D is undetermined. Germline values: CDR1 SQVTM, CDR2 ANQGSEA. With 2 bases removed from V and 1 base from J, the gap between germline ends came to 5 bases. The CDR3 loop spans 13 amino acids. CDR3 DNA: TGCAGCGTTGAACCCCAGAACACCGGGGAGCTGTTTTTT. As protein: CSVEPQNTGELFF.

V usage is TRBV4-2 and J usage is TRBJ2-2, with TRBD2 identical over 8 bases. V dropped 6 bases and J dropped 1; count of bases not matched to a gene: 10. The CDR3 has 17 amino acids. The germline V gene encodes CDR1 LGHNA and CDR2 YNFKEQ. CDR3 DNA sequence: TGTGCCAGCAGTCTCCTGGGGGCGGGAGGGAACACCGGGGAGCTGTTTTTT. Its protein is CASSLLGAGGNTGELFF.

V usage is TRBV28 and J usage is TRBJ2-2; D might be TRBD2 (5 bases). Germline V lookup: CDR1 MDHEN, CDR2 SYDVKM. V gave up 6 bases and J gave up 7 bases, with 18 bases separating them. The CDR3 covers 15 residues. The CDR3 bases are TGTGCCAGCAGCGCCGACACCGTCGGGGACGGGGAGCTGTTTTTT. It encodes CASSADTVGDGELFF.

CDR3 nucleotide sequence: TGTGCCAGCAGCTTACTCAACGGGGCAACTAATGAAAAACTGTTTTTT. Translating it yields CASSLLNGATNEKLFF. The chain combines TRBV7-8 with TRBJ1-4; D not resolved. The CDR3 is 16 amino acids. V was trimmed by 2 bases and J by 0 bases, leaving 10 bases between them. Germline lookup yields CDR1 SGHVS and CDR2 FQNEAQ.

The chain uses TRBV27 and TRBJ2-1, with D perhaps TRBD1 (6 bases). This CDR3 region has 13 residues. CDR1 is MNHEY and CDR2 is SMNVEV in the germline V gene (reference sequence). Trimming cost V 5 bases and J 7 bases, with 12 bases left between them. The CDR3 here is CASSPTGLNEQFF. The CDR3 coding sequence is TGTGCCAGCAGTCCAACAGGGCTTAATGAGCAGTTCTTC.

The chain has TRBV5-6 and TRBJ1-6; the D is unclear. The ends were cut back, 2 bases at V and 7 bases at J, with 10 bases in the middle. Germline V gives CDR1 SGHDT, CDR2 YYEEEE. The CDR3 runs 14 residues. In DNA form, the CDR3 reads TGTGCCAGCAGCTTTGTAACAGAGAATTCACCCCTCCACTTT. This codes for CASSFVTENSPLHF.

The rearrangement links TRBV5-1 to TRBJ1-1; the match to TRBD1 covers 8 bases. From germline, CDR1 is SGHRS and CDR2 YFSETQ. J was trimmed by 6 bases and V by 0 bases; bases with no gene match: 1. The CDR3 contains 13 residues. CDR3 region: CASSLVQGAEAFF. The CDR3 DNA follows: TGCGCCAGCAGCTTGGTACAGGGGGCTGAAGCTTTCTTT. Full variable domain (outside the CDR3, taken from reference TRBV5-1 and TRBJ1-1): KAGVTQTPRYLIKTRGQQVTLSCSPISGHRSVSWYQQTPGQGLQFLFEYFSETQRNKGNFPGRFSGRQFSNSRSEMNVSTLELGDSALYLCASSLVQGAEAFFGQGTRLTVV.

This clone was observed once. The J gene is TRBJ2-7, the V gene TRBV11-1; no reliable D call. V was pared by 5 bases and J by 2 bases, with 13 bases between. Germline assignment: CDR1 SGHAT and CDR2 FQDESV (reference sequence). The CDR3 consists of 14 residues. As DNA, the CDR3 is TGTGCCAGCAGCCCCTCCCAGGCCCCCTACGAGCAGTACTTC. It translates to CASSPSQAPYEQYF.

V gene TRBV28 combines with J gene TRBJ2-2; 7 bases map to TRBD1. The CDR3 length is 14 residues. V shed 6 bases and J 3 bases; nucleotides not matched to a gene: 4. The germline V gene has CDR1 MDHEN and CDR2 SYDVKM. In DNA, the CDR3 is TGTGCCAGCAGCCAGGGGGACCACACCGGGGAGCTGTTTTTT. Translating it yields CASSQGDHTGELFF. The variable domain in full, with the rest retrieved from reference TRBV28 and TRBJ2-2, is DVKVTQSSRYLVKRTGEKVFLECVQDMDHENMFWYRQDPGLGLRLIYFSYDVKMKEKGDIPEGYSVSREKKERFSLILESASTNQTSMYLCASSQGDHTGELFFGEGSRLTVL.

The chain is built from TRBV29-1 and TRBJ2-1; 8 nucleotides align to TRBD2. V was pared by 7 bases and J by 5 bases, with 7 bases of the junction left unmatched. Germline-derived CDR1 and CDR2 are SQVTM and ANQGSEA. This CDR3 has 13 residues. This CDR3 reads CSGTDSGDNEQFF. CDR3 in DNA: TGCAGCGGGACAGATAGCGGGGACAATGAGCAGTTCTTC.

The genes are TRBV7-6 and TRBJ1-3; no definite D call. Germline lookup yields CDR1 SGHVS and CDR2 FNYEAQ. Trimming pared 4 bases from V and 3 bases from J, leaving 16 bases between. The CDR3 has 16 amino acids. CDR3 DNA sequence: TGTGCCAGCAGCTCAGCGGTGACCCTGAGTGGAAACACCATATATTTT. Translation gives CASSSAVTLSGNTIYF.

The V gene is TRBV11-3, the J gene TRBJ2-2, with 7 positions matching TRBD2. V gave up 4 bases and J gave up 6 bases; unmatched junction bases: 11. This CDR3 contains 16 residues. Germline-derived CDR1 and CDR2 are SGHNT and YENEEA. The CDR3 DNA follows: TGTGCCAGCAGCTCCCAGACTAGCAGGGCTCCCGGGGAGCTGTTTTTT. It translates to CASSSQTSRAPGELFF.

This clone was found a few times. The J gene is TRBJ2-7, the V gene TRBV15; tentatively, D is TRBD2 (5 bases). V gave up 5 bases and J gave up 1 base, with 15 bases separating them. This CDR3 comprises 15 residues. Germline loops: CDR1 LNHNV, CDR2 YYDKDF (reference sequence). CDR3 DNA: TGTGCCACCAGCGAGCAGCGGCAGGAGTCCTACGAGCAGTACTTC. Its translation is CATSEQRQESYEQYF. Supplemented by reference TRBV15 and TRBJ2-7, the full variable domain reads DAMVIQNPRYQVTQFGKPVTLSCSQTLNHNVMYWYQQKSSQAPKLLFHYYDKDFNNEADTPDNFQSRRPNTSFCFLDIRSPGLGDTAMYLCATSEQRQESYEQYFGPGTRLTVT.

The CDR3: CASSLPETRESYEQYF. The CDR3 coding sequence is TGCGCCAGCAGCCTCCCTGAGACCAGGGAGTCCTACGAGCAGTACTTC. The chain joins TRBV5-1 to TRBJ2-7; D possibly matches TRBD1 or TRBD2 (5 bases each). V was pared by 4 bases and J by 1 base, with 18 bases between. CDR1 SGHRS and CDR2 YFSETQ come from the germline V gene. The CDR3 has 16 residues.

This clone was seen just once. The J gene is TRBJ2-7, the V gene TRBV18; 14 bases line up with TRBD2. Germline CDR1 KGHSH, CDR2 LQKENI. The J segment lost 3 bases and the V segment lost 2 bases, leaving 6 bases of the junction unmatched. CDR3 length: 17 amino acids. The CDR3 sequence is CASSPTGTSGGNYEQYF. For the CDR3, the DNA is TGTGCCAGCTCACCAACCGGGACTAGCGGGGGCAACTACGAGCAGTACTTC.

V is TRBV4-3 and J is TRBJ2-1; the D gene is possibly TRBD2 (7 bases). Trimming cost V 0 bases and J 1 base, with 13 bases left between them. The germline gives CDR1 LGHNA, CDR2 YSLEER. The CDR3 runs to 17 residues. CDR3 residues: CASSQEMGGASYNEQFF. CDR3 coding DNA: TGCGCCAGCAGCCAAGAAATGGGGGGGGCGTCCTACAATGAGCAGTTCTTC.

The chain links TRBV30 to TRBJ1-1, with D uncertain. With 0 bases removed from V and 0 bases from J, the gap between germline ends came to 5 bases. Germline CDR1 GTSNPN, CDR2 SVGIG (reference sequence). The CDR3 totals 13 residues. Here the CDR3 DNA reads TGTGCCTGGAGTGTAATCCTGAACACTGAAGCTTTCTTT. Translated: CAWSVILNTEAFF.

CDR3 bases: TGTGCCAGGTTAGACAGGGGCCCCATGGACACTGAAGCTTTCTTT. Protein: CARLDRGPMDTEAFF. This chain links TRBV6-5 with TRBJ1-1, with 8 bases fitting TRBD1. There are 15 residues in the CDR3. The J segment lost 3 bases and the V segment lost 9 bases, leaving 12 bases of the junction unmatched. Germline values: CDR1 MNHEY, CDR2 SVGAGI.

The rearrangement links TRBV4-3 to TRBJ2-1; D ambiguous. The CDR3 is 13 amino acids. The germline V and J ends were trimmed by 0 bases and 8 bases, with 8 bases remaining between them. CDR1 and CDR2 from the germline V gene are LGHNA and YSLEER. In DNA, the CDR3 is TGCGCCAGCAGCCAAGATCGGAACCATGAGCAGTTCTTC. This sequence encodes CASSQDRNHEQFF.

About this clone: Within the sample, other DNA sequences also encode this same CDR3. The CDR3 bases are TGTGCCAGCAGTTGGGGGGCAGGGTACGAGCAGTACTTC. It translates to CASSWGAGYEQYF. V and J are TRBV27 and TRBJ2-7; perhaps D is TRBD1 or TRBD2 (6 bases each). The V gene's germline CDR1 is MNHEY and CDR2 SMNVEV (reference sequence). The CDR3 runs 13 residues. V lost 4 bases and J lost 4, with 11 bases in between.

This chain links TRBV4-2 with TRBJ1-1; D is possibly TRBD1 (5 bases). CDR1 and CDR2 from the germline V gene are LGHNA and YNFKEQ. The CDR3 contains 18 residues. The V end lost 0 bases, the J end lost 0 bases, and 17 bases lay between the germline ends. CDR3 nucleotide sequence: TGTGCCAGCAGCCAAGATGGTCGGGGCCCGGCATTGAACACTGAAGCTTTCTTT. Amino acid sequence: CASSQDGRGPALNTEAFF.